A selection of T cell receptor beta chains follows, all from one sample in a study of vaccination effects on CD4 cells after COVID-19. Produced via immunoSEQ multiplex PCR; TCRdb's table is partial and in-frame only. The sample consists of fewer than 90,000 clones, 77% of them appearing once. Antigens for these TCRs are unknown. Sequenced material: CD4+ T cells from PBMCs cultured with HCoV-OC43 spike peptides, taken after COVID-19 vaccination. Source of these receptors: a human donor who received a COVID-19 vaccine. The CDR3 runs from the conserved cysteine through the conserved F or W. Fields, in order: V gene, D gene, clone size, J gene, CDR3 protein, CDR3 DNA. A D gene is named only where the DNA matches it firmly. Clone size appears in some rows only: once, few, many, or a class for an expanded clone.

TRBV18	.	.	TRBJ1-2	CASSPEGKANYGYTF	TGTGCCAGCTCACCCGAGGGAAAAGCTAACTATGGCTACACCTTC
TRBV4-2	.	.	TRBJ1-1	CASSQRPPRGNTEAFF	TGTGCCAGCAGCCAACGCCCGCCGAGGGGGAACACTGAAGCTTTCTTT
TRBV7-6	.	.	TRBJ2-3	CASSRVWGGPTDTQYF	TGTGCCAGCAGCCGGGTCTGGGGGGGGCCCACAGATACGCAGTATTTT
TRBV10-3	TRBD1	.	TRBJ2-2	CAISLGTGGSGGELFF	TGTGCCATCAGTCTCGGGACAGGGGGCAGTGGCGGGGAGCTGTTTTTT
TRBV9	.	.	TRBJ1-4	CASSVEGTNNEKLFF	TGTGCCAGCAGCGTAGAGGGCACGAATAATGAAAAACTGTTTTTT
TRBV18	.	few	TRBJ2-5	CASSPRDGETQYF	TGTGCCAGCTCACCCCGGGACGGAGAGACCCAGTACTTC
TRBV14	.	.	TRBJ1-3	CASSQEFGNTIYF	TGTGCCAGCAGCCAGGAATTCGGAAACACCATATATTTT
TRBV5-1	TRBD1	once	TRBJ2-2	CASSLEGTVNTGELFF	TGCGCCAGCAGCTTGGAAGGGACAGTGAACACCGGGGAGCTGTTTTTT
TRBV12-3/TRBV12-4	.	.	TRBJ2-1	CASSLRGNEQFF	TGTGCCAGCAGTTTACGGGGAAATGAGCAGTTCTTC
TRBV7-2	TRBD1	.	TRBJ2-5	CASSLYSGTVQTQYF	TGTGCCAGCAGCTTATATTCCGGGACAGTGCAGACCCAGTACTTC
TRBV6-5	.	.	TRBJ1-2	CASSYVGGHYGYTF	TGTGCCAGCAGTTACGTCGGGGGGCACTATGGCTACACCTTC
TRBV24-1	.	once	TRBJ1-5	CATSDPETGSSYSNQPQHF	TGTGCCACCAGTGACCCAGAGACAGGTTCAAGTTATAGCAATCAGCCCCAGCATTTT
TRBV5-1	.	.	TRBJ2-1	CASSLATSSYNEQFF	TGCGCCAGCAGCTTGGCCACTAGCTCCTACAATGAGCAGTTCTTC
TRBV2	.	.	TRBJ2-4	CASSDRRTKNIQYF	TGTGCCAGCAGTGATCGCAGAACCAAAAACATTCAGTACTTC
TRBV25-1	.	.	TRBJ1-1	CATGRDMNTEAFF	TGTGCCACGGGAAGGGACATGAACACTGAAGCTTTCTTT
TRBV6-2/TRBV6-3	.	.	TRBJ2-5	CASSPWVQETQYF	TGTGCCAGCAGCCCTTGGGTTCAAGAGACCCAGTACTTC
TRBV10-1	TRBD2	few	TRBJ2-1	CASSSGLAGAYNEQFF	TGCGCCAGCAGTTCCGGACTAGCGGGGGCCTACAATGAGCAGTTCTTC
TRBV27	TRBD2	.	TRBJ2-1	CASSHGGRGSYNEQFF	TGTGCCAGCAGTCATGGAGGGAGGGGCTCCTACAATGAGCAGTTCTTC
TRBV18	.	.	TRBJ2-5	CASSPREVRKETQYF	TGTGCCAGCTCACCACGGGAGGTGAGGAAAGAGACCCAGTACTTC
TRBV6-5	.	.	TRBJ1-3	CASRSPLDSGNTIYF	TGTGCCAGCAGGAGCCCCCTCGACTCTGGAAACACCATATATTTT